Listed here are 15 T cell receptor beta chains from one sample, sequenced in a study of control samples from healthy donors and cancer patients. Generated by immunoSEQ multiplex PCR, the TCRdb table keeps only in-frame clones and is missing some. The profile shows about 77,000 clones, about 92% of them singletons. The specimen was blood. These receptor sequences come from a woman aged 55-70 years in good health.

The chain is built from TRBV6-6 and TRBJ2-5, with 7 nucleotides matching TRBD2. This CDR3 spans 14 amino acids. With 4 bases clipped from V and 4 bases from J, the junction kept 6 bases outside the gene matches. Germline assignment: CDR1 MNHNY and CDR2 SVGAGI (reference sequence). The CDR3 protein is CASSWTSSGETQYF. The CDR3 nucleotides read TGTGCCAGCAGTTGGACTAGTTCGGGAGAGACCCAGTACTTC.

The chain joins TRBV19 to TRBJ1-1; D is ambiguous. The CDR3 covers 15 residues. Germline V gene sequence: CDR1 LNHDA, CDR2 SQIVND (reference sequence). Trimming took 5 bases from V and 0 from J, leaving 13 bases between them. Here the CDR3 reads CASSRTDLMNTEAFF. The CDR3, as DNA: TGTGCCAGTAGTCGGACGGACCTCATGAACACTGAAGCTTTCTTT.

The genes are TRBV2 and TRBJ1-4; D gene unclear. CDR3 length: 12 residues. Trimming removed 8 bases at V and 8 bases at J, with 12 bases between. CDR1 is SNHLY, CDR2 FYNNEI, per germline. In DNA, the CDR3 is TGTGCCAGCTCGGCATCTCGGGAAAAACTGTTTTTT. Translating it yields CASSASREKLFF. Drawing the rest from reference TRBV2 and TRBJ1-4, the complete variable domain is EPEVTQTPSHQVTQMGQEVILRCVPISNHLYFYWYRQILGQKVEFLVSFYNNEISEKSEIFDDQFSVERPDGSNFTLKIRSTKLEDSAMYFCASSASREKLFFGSGTQLSVL.

The chain uses TRBV6-4 and TRBJ2-3; maybe TRBD2 (6 bases). The germline V and J ends were trimmed by 8 bases and 3 bases, with 18 bases remaining between them. The CDR3 is 15 residues long. CDR1 is MRHNA and CDR2 is SNTAGT in the germline V gene. The CDR3 DNA sequence: TGTGCCAGCGGCCCCACCGGGACTCCGACAGATACGCAGTATTTT. Translated, it gives CASGPTGTPTDTQYF.

The chain is built from TRBV6-1 and TRBJ2-1, with D tentatively TRBD2 (6 bases). The CDR3 is 15 amino acids. Germline CDR1 reads MNHNS; CDR2 reads SASEGT. The ends were cut back, 1 base at V and 7 bases at J, with 14 bases in the middle. In nucleotides, the CDR3 is TGTGCCAGCAGTGAAGGGGATCGAGGGAGGAATGAGCAGTTCTTC. It translates to CASSEGDRGRNEQFF.

This clone was seen just once. The J gene is TRBJ2-2, the V gene TRBV20-1; D is ambiguous. The V gene lost 3 bases and the J gene lost 6 bases, with 14 bases spanning the gap. CDR3 size: 14 residues. Germline CDR1 DFQATT, CDR2 SNEGSKA (reference sequence). Here the CDR3 DNA reads TGCAGTGCTAGTGTAGACCTCGGCGCCGGGGAGCTGTTTTTT. Encoded protein: CSASVDLGAGELFF.

The gene calls are TRBV27 and TRBJ2-3; the D is unclear. This CDR3 has 15 amino acids. Germline-derived CDR1 and CDR2 are MNHEY and SMNVEV (reference sequence). V was shortened by 4 bases and J by 0 bases, with 11 bases between the two germline ends. As DNA, the CDR3 is TGTGCCAGCAGTTACTTAACGTCTAGCACAGATACGCAGTATTTT. Amino acids: CASSYLTSSTDTQYF.

This clone occurred once. CDR3 residues: CASSYPGTFNYGYTF. The CDR3 nucleotides read TGTGCCAGCAGTTACCCCGGGACCTTTAACTATGGCTACACCTTC. The chain recombines TRBV6-6 with TRBJ1-2; possibly TRBD1 for D (5 bases). The V end lost 2 bases, the J end lost 1 base, and 11 bases lay between the germline ends. CDR1 is MNHNY and CDR2 is SVGAGI in the germline V gene (reference sequence). The CDR3 contains 15 residues.

The chain carries TRBV6-5 and TRBJ2-3; D unclear. The CDR3 sequence is 16 residues long. Germline CDR1 MNHEY, CDR2 SVGAGI. The V gene lost 0 bases and the J gene lost 1 base, with 11 bases spanning the gap. The CDR3 spells CASSYSTPGRTDTQYF. CDR3 coding DNA: TGTGCCAGCAGTTACTCGACTCCCGGACGCACAGATACGCAGTATTTT.

This chain connects TRBV5-1 to TRBJ2-2, with TRBD1 as a possible D gene (6 bases). The CDR3 contains 17 residues. Germline V gene data show CDR1 as SGHRS and CDR2 as YFSETQ. V was trimmed by 0 bases and J by 4 bases, leaving 16 bases between them. CDR3 protein: CASSLVAQGISTGELFF. DNA of the CDR3: TGCGCCAGCAGCTTGGTCGCGCAGGGGATAAGCACCGGGGAGCTGTTTTTT.

V and J are TRBV24-1 and TRBJ2-1, with 11 bases fitting TRBD2. From germline, CDR1 is KGHDR and CDR2 SFDVKD. V shed 8 bases and J 4 bases; nucleotides not matched to a gene: 6. The CDR3 totals 15 residues. The chain's CDR3 is CATKPSGRNYNEQFF. DNA for the CDR3: TGTGCCACCAAACCTAGCGGGAGGAATTACAATGAGCAGTTCTTC.

The V and J genes are TRBV28 and TRBJ1-1; TRBD1 is a possible D gene (6 bases). This CDR3 comprises 14 residues. Trimming took 4 bases from V and 2 from J, leaving 11 bases between them. The germline gives CDR1 MDHEN, CDR2 SYDVKM. The CDR3 nucleotides are TGTGCCAGCAGTTGGGGCAGGGGAAACACTGAAGCTTTCTTT. Its protein product is CASSWGRGNTEAFF.

This chain links TRBV6-5 with TRBJ1-1; 7 positions agree with TRBD1. This CDR3 is built from 15 residues. Unmatched junction bases numbered 10, after V lost 6 bases and J lost 3 bases. Germline loops: CDR1 MNHEY, CDR2 SVGAGI. In DNA form, the CDR3 reads TGTGCCAGCAGGATACAGGGGTGGGGTGACACTGAAGCTTTCTTT. Amino acid sequence: CASRIQGWGDTEAFF.

The J gene is TRBJ2-7, the V gene TRBV25-1; 7 bases match TRBD2. The trim removed 6 bases at V and 6 bases at J, leaving 14 bases unmatched. From germline, CDR1 is MGHDK and CDR2 SYGVNS. The CDR3 extends over 15 amino acids. CDR3 region: CASSPMGEGRGEQYF. The CDR3 DNA reads as TGTGCCAGCAGCCCAATGGGGGAGGGCCGAGGCGAGCAGTACTTC.

The V gene is TRBV7-8, the J gene TRBJ2-1; D gene uncertain. This CDR3 region has 15 residues. V shed 2 bases and J shed 8 bases, with 16 bases lying between them. Germline-derived CDR1 and CDR2 are SGHVS and FQNEAQ. CDR3 in DNA: TGTGCCAGCAGCTTAAGGGAATCGGGTAGGGATGAGCAGTTCTTC. Its protein is CASSLRESGRDEQFF.